These 27 T cell receptor beta chains were all obtained from the same sample, sequenced in a study of kidney transplant recipient with SARS-CoV-2 infection. MiXCR, run by TCRdb on the reads, gives a single entry per CDR3 protein. The top ten hold around 6.8% of the sample, which has 200,000 to 300,000 distinct CDR3 sequences, around 28% seen once. This specimen consisted of a blood sample, obtained at baseline and on roughly day 110 from a kidney transplant recipient. The receptors originated from a young adult male patient who had COVID-19 and was a kidney transplant recipient. Some T cells may be transferred from the graft donor.

To note about this clonotype: A much larger clone sits a single nucleotide away, making a read error possible. The rearrangement joins TRBV19 to TRBJ1-2; D may be TRBD1 (5 bases). V was clipped by 5 bases and J by 4 bases, with 14 bases between them. CDR1 LNHDA and CDR2 SQIVND come from the germline V gene (reference sequence). The CDR3 runs 14 residues. The chain's CDR3 is CASSLGRATYGYTF. For the CDR3, the DNA is TGTGCCAGTAGTTTAGGCAGGGCGACCTATGGCTACACCTTC.

Remarks on this clonotype: A much bigger clone sits one base away, suggesting this may be a read error. J is TRBJ2-1 and V is TRBV20-1; TRBD2 aligns across 14 bases. V shed 3 bases, J shed 7 bases, and the junction held 14 bases outside the gene matches. Germline V CDR1 and CDR2: DFQATT, SNEGSKA (reference sequence). The CDR3 is made up of 18 amino acids. The CDR3 nucleotides read TGCAGTGCTAGTCGGGCGCCCGGGACTAGCGGGAGAGGGAATGAGCAGTTCTTC. As protein: CSASRAPGTSGRGNEQFF.

In its sample, this clonotype was seen many times. V usage is TRBV6-4 and J usage is TRBJ1-2; no clear D gene. The CDR3 has 17 amino acids. The V end was cut by 5 bases, the J end by 4 bases, with 23 bases between. Germline values: CDR1 MRHNA, CDR2 SNTAGT. CDR3 residues: CASSFFCSHGKTYGYTF. The CDR3 nucleotides read TGTGCCAGCAGTTTCTTTTGCTCACACGGAAAGACCTATGGCTACACCTTC.

This clonotype has ten or more counts. This rearrangement joins TRBV12-3 or TRBV12-4 to TRBJ2-7; 7 nucleotides agree with TRBD1. This CDR3 spans 14 amino acids. Trimming cost V 7 bases and J 2 bases; bases outside gene matches: 8. This CDR3 is CASIPPTGTYEQYF. DNA of the CDR3: TGTGCCAGCATCCCCCCGACAGGGACCTACGAGCAGTACTTC.

This clonotype was found many times. J is TRBJ2-7 and V is TRBV9, with D maybe TRBD1 (5 bases). V was pared by 4 bases and J by 4 bases, with 12 bases between. Germline values: CDR1 SGDLS, CDR2 YYNGEE. CDR3 length: 13 residues. The CDR3 DNA reads as TGTGCCAGCAGCCCACAAGGGGCTTACGAGCAGTACTTC. Translated, it gives CASSPQGAYEQYF. Together with reference TRBV9 and TRBJ2-7, the CDR3 gives the full variable domain: DSGVTQTPKHLITATGQRVTLRCSPRSGDLSVYWYQQSLDQGLQFLIQYYNGEERAKGNILERFSAQQFPDLHSELNLSSLELGDSALYFCASSPQGAYEQYFGPGTRLTVT.

This clonotype was picked up many times. V usage is TRBV6-6 and J usage is TRBJ2-5, with D perhaps matching TRBD2 (6 bases). CDR1 is MNHNY and CDR2 is SVGAGI in the germline V gene (reference sequence). The CDR3 is 14 residues long. Trimming took 6 bases from V and 5 from J, leaving 16 bases between them. CDR3 region: CASRGDLGVETQYF. CDR3 DNA sequence: TGTGCCAGCAGGGGGGACTTGGGGGTGGAGACCCAGTACTTC.

This clonotype was seen repeatedly, ten times or more. Because the CDR3's place on the DNA is in doubt, the DNA is left out and the CDR3 is given as listed by TCRdb. The J gene is TRBJ2-6, the V gene TRBV7-5; TRBD1 is taken as the D call from the table, unchecked against the DNA. TRBV7-5 is tagged as a pseudogene. The CDR3 totals 21 residues, both ends included. CDR3: CISVPESIDEVGQSRANVLTF.

Note on this clonotype: Possible read error: a much larger clone is one base away. The rearrangement joins TRBV20-1 to TRBJ2-4; 7 bases are shared with TRBD1. The DNA end favors TRBJ2-5, so the J call may be wrong. The length of the CDR3 is 15 residues. Per the germline V gene, CDR1 is DFQATT and CDR2 is SNEGSKA (reference sequence). The CDR3 region has the DNA TGCAGTGCTGGAGATAGGGGGACAGCTCAAGAGACCCAGTACTTC. Its protein is CSAGDRGTAQETQYF.

On this clonotype: This clone may be a read error of a much larger clone one base away. The rearrangement links TRBV5-6 to TRBJ1-5; D is possibly TRBD1 (6 bases). The CDR3 is 16 amino acids. Germline CDR1 is SGHDT and CDR2 is YYEEEE. The CDR3 DNA follows: TGTGCCTGCAGCTTACAGGGAGGCAGGAGCAATCAGCCCCAGCATTTT. As protein: CACSLQGGRSNQPQHF.

A word on this clonotype: It may be a read error: a sequence one base away is much more abundant. The chain employs TRBV6-5 and TRBJ1-2; the D is unclear. Germline V gives CDR1 MNHEY, CDR2 SVGAGI. This CDR3 contains 17 residues. The CDR3 here is CASSYDFSMRKTYSYTF. In DNA, the CDR3 is TGTGCCAGCAGTTATGACTTCTCTATGCGAAAGACCTATAGCTACACCTTC.

This chain connects TRBV13 to TRBJ2-1; the D gene is possibly TRBD2 (6 bases). V lost 4 bases to trimming and J lost 0 bases, with 16 bases between them. Per the germline V gene, CDR1 is PRHDT and CDR2 is FYEKMQ (reference sequence). This CDR3 has 17 amino acids. This CDR3 is CASSSCGGGISYNEQFF. CDR3 DNA: TGTGCCAGCAGCTCCTGTGGCGGAGGGATCTCCTACAATGAGCAGTTCTTC.

This clonotype was seen many times. The rearrangement uses TRBV9 and TRBJ2-2, with D unresolved. CDR3 length: 14 residues. Per germline, CDR1 SGDLS and CDR2 YYNGEE. Trimming stripped 0 bases from V and 2 bases from J, with 5 bases between. CDR3: CASSVGANTGELFF. The CDR3, as DNA: TGTGCCAGCAGCGTAGGGGCAAACACCGGGGAGCTGTTTTTT.

As to this clonotype: A single base separates this from a much larger clone, so it may be a read error. The V gene is TRBV5-6, the J gene TRBJ1-2; TRBD1 might be the D (5 bases). V lost 7 bases and J lost 4, with 23 bases in between. Germline lookup yields CDR1 SGHDT and CDR2 YYEEEE. The CDR3 totals 16 residues. In DNA, the CDR3 is TGTGCCAGCCTGACAGACAATAGTCGAAAGGCCTATGGCTACACCTTC. Amino acids: CASLTDNSRKAYGYTF.

Comment on this clonotype: A read error may explain this, as a much larger clone is one base away. This CDR3 is CASSLPAGGQVGELFF. The CDR3 nucleotides are TGCGCCAGCAGCTTGCCAGCGGGAGGGCAAGTCGGGGAGCTGTTTTTT. This chain uses TRBV5-1 with TRBJ2-2; 10 nucleotides line up with TRBD2. The germline CDR1 and CDR2 sequences are SGHRS and YFSETQ. The CDR3 is 16 amino acids. V lost 1 base to trimming and J lost 7 bases; unmatched junction nucleotides: 7.

This clonotype has just a few counts. The rearrangement links TRBV4-1 to TRBJ1-1; 10 bases line up with TRBD1. CDR1 is MGHRA and CDR2 is YSYEKL in the germline V gene. V lost 2 bases and J lost 5; bases outside the gene matches: 5. CDR3 length: 15 residues. The CDR3 DNA sequence: TGCGCCAGCAGCCAAAAAGGACAGGGGGGGACTGAAGCTTTCTTT. It yields the protein CASSQKGQGGTEAFF.

The chain is built from TRBV20-1 and TRBJ2-3; a possible D gene is TRBD2 (6 bases). The CDR3 loop spans 14 amino acids. The V end was cut by 1 base, the J end by 3 bases, with 11 bases between. Per germline, CDR1 DFQATT and CDR2 SNEGSKA (reference sequence). As DNA, the CDR3 is TGCAGTGCTAGAGTCGGGAGTACGACAGATACGCAGTATTTT. Encoded protein: CSARVGSTTDTQYF.

This clonotype was counted only a few times. The rearrangement links TRBV30 to TRBJ2-1; 11 nucleotides match TRBD2. The CDR3 has 14 amino acids. Germline CDR1 GTSNPN, CDR2 SVGIG (reference sequence). Trimming at V came to 7 bases and at J to 8 bases, leaving 10 bases not matched to a gene. The CDR3 reads CAYRASGGKDEQFF. The CDR3 DNA reads TGTGCCTACCGCGCTAGCGGGGGGAAAGATGAGCAGTTCTTC.

Points on this clonotype: This could be a read error, since a much larger clone is one nucleotide away. This CDR3 is missing its conserved last phenylalanine or tryptophan, likely due to a read error. The chain couples TRBV6-4 to TRBJ1-2; D not resolved. The CDR3 length is 17 residues. Between the trimmed V and J ends, which lost 4 bases and 4 bases, there was a span of 22 bases. The germline V gene has CDR1 MRHNA and CDR2 SNTAGT. CDR3 bases: TGTGCCAGCAGTGGCATAATCTCACACGGAAAGACCTATGGCTACACCCTC. Translated, it gives CASSGIISHGKTYGYTL.

J is TRBJ2-5 and V is TRBV7-9; 7 bases are a match to TRBD1. V lost 5 bases, J lost 0 bases, and 3 bases stayed unmatched. The CDR3 covers 14 residues. Germline V gene lookup returns CDR1 SEHNR and CDR2 FQNEAQ (reference sequence). The CDR3, as DNA: TGTGCCAGCAGCGGGGGACAGTACCAAGAGACCCAGTACTTC. As protein: CASSGGQYQETQYF.

With respect to this clonotype: Being one base from a much bigger clone, this may be a read error. The chain has TRBV12-3 or TRBV12-4 and TRBJ2-1, with D perhaps matching TRBD1 (5 bases). The CDR3 extends over 13 amino acids. The CDR3 DNA sequence: TGTGCCTGCAGGCAGACAGTGGGCAATGAGCAGTTCTTC. This gives the protein CACRQTVGNEQFF.

Many counts were recorded for this clonotype. This CDR3 reads CAWSTLAGGETQYF. CDR3 sequence (DNA): TGTGCCTGGAGTACGCTAGCGGGAGGTGAGACCCAGTACTTC. The chain links TRBV30 to TRBJ2-5, with 11 nucleotides matching TRBD2. Per the germline V gene, CDR1 is GTSNPN and CDR2 is SVGIG (reference sequence). Germline trimming cut 2 bases from V and 5 bases from J; bases unmatched to any gene: 4. The CDR3 is 14 residues long. The whole variable domain, filled in from reference TRBV30 and TRBJ2-5, reads SQTIHQWPATLVQPVGSPLSLECTVEGTSNPNLYWYRQAAGRGLQLLFYSVGIGQISSEVPQNLSASRPQDRQFILSSKKLLLSDSGFYLCAWSTLAGGETQYFGPGTRLLVL.

The table lists this clonotype with many counts. The rearrangement uses TRBV6-9 and TRBJ1-2, with unresolved D. V was pared by 5 bases and J by 4 bases, with 23 bases between. The CDR3 length is 17 residues. Germline V lookup: CDR1 MNHGY, CDR2 SVAAGI. The CDR3 DNA reads as TGTGCCAGCAGTAGGTGGCGGCCTTACGGAAAGACCTATGGCTACACCTTC. Its translation: CASSRWRPYGKTYGYTF.

On this clonotype itself: This clone may be a read error of a much larger clone one base away. The V call is TRBV4-2, the J call TRBJ1-1; 9 bases map to TRBD1. V lost 1 base to trimming and J lost 1 base; unmatched junction nucleotides: 4. Per germline, CDR1 LGHNA and CDR2 YNFKEQ. The CDR3 loop spans 16 amino acids. The CDR3 region is CASSQGQGVANTEAFF. The CDR3 DNA follows: TGTGCCAGCAGCCAAGGACAGGGGGTCGCGAACACTGAAGCTTTCTTT.

The sample holds many counts of this clonotype. The chain has TRBV5-1 and TRBJ1-1; a possible D gene is TRBD1 (6 bases). Trimming cost V 6 bases and J 3 bases, with 18 bases left between them. The V gene's germline CDR1 is SGHRS and CDR2 YFSETQ. The CDR3 is made up of 15 amino acids. The CDR3 region has the DNA TGCGCCAGCAACCTACAGGGACAAGGGCACACTGAAGCTTTCTTT. This encodes CASNLQGQGHTEAFF.

Notes on this clonotype: Just one base apart from a much larger clone, this may be a read error. The chain is built from TRBV10-3 and TRBJ1-2; 8 nucleotides agree with TRBD1. Looked up from germline, CDR1 is ENHRY and CDR2 is SYGVKD. The CDR3 consists of 14 residues. CDR3 nucleotides: TGTGCCATCAGTCCGGGACAGGCCGGGGGGGGCTGCACCTTC. As protein: CAISPGQAGGGCTF.

The sample holds many counts of this clonotype. This chain links TRBV8-2 with TRBJ2-6. TRBV8-2 has pseudogene status. The CDR3 totals 17 residues. The CDR3 region has the DNA TGTGGCATTGGCGAGAGGATAACACAAAGTCGGGCCAACGTCCTGACTTTC. This sequence encodes CGIGERITQSRANVLTF.

This clonotype was picked up many times. The chain recombines TRBV12-3 or TRBV12-4 with TRBJ1-4; 9 bases agree with TRBD1. The ends lost 3 bases at V and 4 bases at J; junction bases unmatched: 3. This CDR3 contains 15 residues. For the CDR3, the DNA is TGTGCCAGCAGTTTTGGGGACAGGGTTAATGAAAAACTGTTTTTT. Encoded protein: CASSFGDRVNEKLFF.